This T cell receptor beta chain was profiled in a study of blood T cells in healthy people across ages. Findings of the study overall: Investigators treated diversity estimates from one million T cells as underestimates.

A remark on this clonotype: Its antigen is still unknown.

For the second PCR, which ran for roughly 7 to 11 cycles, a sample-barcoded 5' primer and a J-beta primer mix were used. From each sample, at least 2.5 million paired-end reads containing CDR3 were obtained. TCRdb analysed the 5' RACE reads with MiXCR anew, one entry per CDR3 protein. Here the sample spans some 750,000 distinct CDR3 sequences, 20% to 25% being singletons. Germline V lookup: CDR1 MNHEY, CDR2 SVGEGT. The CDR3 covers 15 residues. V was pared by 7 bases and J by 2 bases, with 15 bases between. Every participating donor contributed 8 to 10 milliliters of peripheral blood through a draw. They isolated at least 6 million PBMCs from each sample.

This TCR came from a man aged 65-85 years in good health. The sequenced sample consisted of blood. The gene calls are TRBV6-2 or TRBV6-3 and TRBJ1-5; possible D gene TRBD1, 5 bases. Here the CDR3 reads CASTLDGQRNQPQHF. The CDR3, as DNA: TGTGCCAGCACCTTGGACGGACAACGCAATCAGCCCCAGCATTTT.